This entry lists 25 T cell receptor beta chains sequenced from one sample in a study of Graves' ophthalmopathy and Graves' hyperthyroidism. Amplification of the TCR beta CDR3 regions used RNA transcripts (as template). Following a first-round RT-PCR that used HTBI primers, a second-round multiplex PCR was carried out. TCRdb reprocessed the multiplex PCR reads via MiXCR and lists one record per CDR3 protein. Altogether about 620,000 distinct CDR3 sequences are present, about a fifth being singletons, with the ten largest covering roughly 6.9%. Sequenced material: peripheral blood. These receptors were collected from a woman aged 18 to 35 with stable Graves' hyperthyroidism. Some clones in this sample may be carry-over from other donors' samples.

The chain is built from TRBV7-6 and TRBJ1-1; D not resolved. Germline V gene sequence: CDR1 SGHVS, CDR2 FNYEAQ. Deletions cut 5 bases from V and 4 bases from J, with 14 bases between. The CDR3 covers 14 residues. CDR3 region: CASSLEEVGTEAFF. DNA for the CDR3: TGTGCCAGCAGCCTCGAGGAGGTCGGCACTGAAGCTTTCTTT.

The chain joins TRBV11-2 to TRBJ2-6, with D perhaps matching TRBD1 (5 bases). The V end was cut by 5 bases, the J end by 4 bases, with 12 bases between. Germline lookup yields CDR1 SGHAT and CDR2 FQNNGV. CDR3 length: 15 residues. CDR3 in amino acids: CASSDQGVGANVLTF. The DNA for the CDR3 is TGTGCCAGCAGCGACCAAGGGGTCGGGGCCAACGTCCTGACTTTC.

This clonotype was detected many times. CDR3 loop: CSARQGGVGGYTF. For the CDR3, the DNA is TGCAGTGCTCGACAGGGCGGAGTTGGTGGCTACACCTTC. The V gene is TRBV20-1, the J gene TRBJ1-2, with 7 positions matching TRBD1. V dropped 5 bases and J dropped 7; count of bases not matched to a gene: 10. Looked up from germline, CDR1 is DFQATT and CDR2 is SNEGSKA (reference sequence). The CDR3 loop spans 13 amino acids.

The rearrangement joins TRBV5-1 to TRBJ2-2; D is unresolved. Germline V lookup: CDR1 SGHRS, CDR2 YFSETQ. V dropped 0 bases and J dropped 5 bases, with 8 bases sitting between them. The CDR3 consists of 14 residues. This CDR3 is CASSLEIRTGELFF. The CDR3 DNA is TGCGCCAGCAGCTTGGAAATTCGAACCGGGGAGCTGTTTTTT. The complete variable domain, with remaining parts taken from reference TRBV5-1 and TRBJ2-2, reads KAGVTQTPRYLIKTRGQQVTLSCSPISGHRSVSWYQQTPGQGLQFLFEYFSETQRNKGNFPGRFSGRQFSNSRSEMNVSTLELGDSALYLCASSLEIRTGELFFGEGSRLTVL.

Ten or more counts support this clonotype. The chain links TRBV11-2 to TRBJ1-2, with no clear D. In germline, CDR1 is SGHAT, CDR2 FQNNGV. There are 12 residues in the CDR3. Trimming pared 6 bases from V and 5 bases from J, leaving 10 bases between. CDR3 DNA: TGTGCCAGCAGTCTCACGGGGTATGGCTACACCTTC. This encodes CASSLTGYGYTF.

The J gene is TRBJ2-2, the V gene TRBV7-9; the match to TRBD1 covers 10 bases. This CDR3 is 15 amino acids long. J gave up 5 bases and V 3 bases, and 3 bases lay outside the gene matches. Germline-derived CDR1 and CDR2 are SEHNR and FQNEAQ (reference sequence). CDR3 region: CASSFGTGVTGELFF. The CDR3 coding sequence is TGTGCCAGCAGCTTCGGGACAGGGGTTACCGGGGAGCTGTTTTTT.

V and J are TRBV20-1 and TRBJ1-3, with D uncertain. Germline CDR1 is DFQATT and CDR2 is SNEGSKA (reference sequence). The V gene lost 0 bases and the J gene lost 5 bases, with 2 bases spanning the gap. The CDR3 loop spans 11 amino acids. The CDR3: CSARDRNTIYF. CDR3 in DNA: TGCAGTGCTAGAGATCGAAACACCATATATTTT.

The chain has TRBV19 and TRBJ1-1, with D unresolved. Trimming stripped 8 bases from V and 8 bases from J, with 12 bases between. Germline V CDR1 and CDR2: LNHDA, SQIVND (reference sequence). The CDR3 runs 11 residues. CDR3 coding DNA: TGTGCCAGTGTCGGCCCGAGCGAAGCTTTCTTT. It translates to CASVGPSEAFF.

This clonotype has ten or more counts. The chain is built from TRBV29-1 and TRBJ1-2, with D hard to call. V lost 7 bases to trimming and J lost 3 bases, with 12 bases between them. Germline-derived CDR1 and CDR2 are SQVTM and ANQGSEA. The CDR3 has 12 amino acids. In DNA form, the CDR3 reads TGCAGCGCCAGTCACTCAGACTATGGCTACACCTTC. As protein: CSASHSDYGYTF.

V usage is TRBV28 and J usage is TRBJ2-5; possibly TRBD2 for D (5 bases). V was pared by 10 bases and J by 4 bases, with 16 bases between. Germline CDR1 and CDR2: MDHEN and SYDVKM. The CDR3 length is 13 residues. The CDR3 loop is CATRPPSGETQYF. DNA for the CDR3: TGTGCCACCCGCCCCCCGAGCGGAGAGACCCAGTACTTC.

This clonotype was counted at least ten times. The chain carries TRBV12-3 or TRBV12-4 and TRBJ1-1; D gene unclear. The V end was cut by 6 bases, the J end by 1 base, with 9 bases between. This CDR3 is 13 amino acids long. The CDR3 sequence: CASRGRGNTEAFF. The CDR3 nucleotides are TGTGCCAGCAGGGGCCGGGGGAACACTGAAGCTTTCTTT.

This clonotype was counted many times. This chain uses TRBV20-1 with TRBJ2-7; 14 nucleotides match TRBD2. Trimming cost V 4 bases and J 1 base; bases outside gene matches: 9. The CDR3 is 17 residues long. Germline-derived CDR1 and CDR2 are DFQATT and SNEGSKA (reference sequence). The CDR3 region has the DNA TGCAGTGCTACACCGGGACTAGCGGGAGTGGGATCCTACGAGCAGTACTTC. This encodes CSATPGLAGVGSYEQYF.

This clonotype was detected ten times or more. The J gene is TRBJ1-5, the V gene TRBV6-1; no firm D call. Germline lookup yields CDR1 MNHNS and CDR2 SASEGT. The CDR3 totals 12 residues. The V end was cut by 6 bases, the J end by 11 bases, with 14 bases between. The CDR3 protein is CASRSPSGAQHF. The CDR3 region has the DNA TGTGCCAGCAGGAGCCCGTCGGGAGCCCAGCATTTT.

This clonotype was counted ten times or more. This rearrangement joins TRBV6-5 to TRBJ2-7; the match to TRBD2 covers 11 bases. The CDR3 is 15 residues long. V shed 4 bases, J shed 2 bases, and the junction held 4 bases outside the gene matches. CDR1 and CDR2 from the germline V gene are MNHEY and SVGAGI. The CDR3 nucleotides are TGTGCCAGCAGTTCCTCGACTAGCGGGACCTACGAGCAGTACTTC. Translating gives CASSSSTSGTYEQYF.

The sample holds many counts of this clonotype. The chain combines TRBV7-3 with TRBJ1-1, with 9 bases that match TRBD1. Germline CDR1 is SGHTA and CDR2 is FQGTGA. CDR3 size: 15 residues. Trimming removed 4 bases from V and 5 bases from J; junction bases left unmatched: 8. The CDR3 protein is CASSSSGTGMTEAFF. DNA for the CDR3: TGTGCCAGCAGCTCCTCCGGGACAGGGATGACTGAAGCTTTCTTT.

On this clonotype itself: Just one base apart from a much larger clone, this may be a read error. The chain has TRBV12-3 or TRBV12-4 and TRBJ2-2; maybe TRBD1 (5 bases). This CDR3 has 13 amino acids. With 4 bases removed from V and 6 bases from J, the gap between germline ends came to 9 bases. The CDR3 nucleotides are TGTGCCAGCAGTTCTCAGGGTCCCGGGGAGCTGTTTTTT. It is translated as CASSSQGPGELFF.

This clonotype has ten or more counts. The CDR3 sequence: CASSSKFRGSYEQYF. The CDR3 coding sequence is TGTGCCAGCAGCTCGAAATTCAGGGGCTCCTACGAGCAGTACTTC. This rearrangement joins TRBV13 to TRBJ2-7; a weak D match, TRBD1 (6 bases). This CDR3 contains 15 residues. The germline V gene encodes CDR1 PRHDT and CDR2 FYEKMQ (reference sequence). Trimming took off 4 bases at V and 0 bases at J, with 13 bases between the two ends.

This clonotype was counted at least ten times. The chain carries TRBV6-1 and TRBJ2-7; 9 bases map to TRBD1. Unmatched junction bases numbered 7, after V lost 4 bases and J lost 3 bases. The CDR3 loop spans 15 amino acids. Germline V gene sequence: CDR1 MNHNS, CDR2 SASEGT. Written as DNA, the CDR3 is TGTGCCAGCAGTGTGTCGGGACAGGGAGTCTACGAGCAGTACTTC. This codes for CASSVSGQGVYEQYF.

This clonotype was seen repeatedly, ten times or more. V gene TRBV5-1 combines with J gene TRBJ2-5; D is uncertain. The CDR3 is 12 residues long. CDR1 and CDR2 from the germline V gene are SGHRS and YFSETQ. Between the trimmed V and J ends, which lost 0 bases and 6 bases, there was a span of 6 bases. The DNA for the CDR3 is TGCGCCAGCAGCTTGGAGGGAAAGACCCAGTACTTC. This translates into CASSLEGKTQYF.

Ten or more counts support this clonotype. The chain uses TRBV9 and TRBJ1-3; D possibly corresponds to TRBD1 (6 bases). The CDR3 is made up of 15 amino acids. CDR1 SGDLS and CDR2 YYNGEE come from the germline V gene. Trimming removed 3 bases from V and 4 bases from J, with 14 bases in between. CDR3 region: CASSAITGLGNTIYF. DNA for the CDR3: TGTGCCAGCAGCGCGATCACAGGGTTGGGAAACACCATATATTTT.

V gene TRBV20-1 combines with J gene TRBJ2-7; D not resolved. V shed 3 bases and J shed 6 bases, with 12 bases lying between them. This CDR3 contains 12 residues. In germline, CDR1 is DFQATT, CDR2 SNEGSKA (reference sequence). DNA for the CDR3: TGCAGTGCTAGTAACCCAGCCTTCGAGCAGTACTTC. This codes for CSASNPAFEQYF.

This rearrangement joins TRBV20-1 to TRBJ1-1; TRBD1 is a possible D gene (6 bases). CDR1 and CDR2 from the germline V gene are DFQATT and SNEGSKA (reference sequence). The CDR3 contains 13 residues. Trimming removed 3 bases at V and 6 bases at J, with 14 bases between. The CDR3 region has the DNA TGCAGTGCTAGGGGAGGGGGTAATTCTGAAGCTTTCTTT. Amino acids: CSARGGGNSEAFF.

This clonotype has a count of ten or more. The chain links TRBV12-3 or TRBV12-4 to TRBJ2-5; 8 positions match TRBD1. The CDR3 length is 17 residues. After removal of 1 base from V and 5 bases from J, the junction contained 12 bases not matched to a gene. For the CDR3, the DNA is TGTGCCAGCAGTTTAGTTTGGACAGGGACCCTTCGGGAGACCCAGTACTTC. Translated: CASSLVWTGTLRETQYF.

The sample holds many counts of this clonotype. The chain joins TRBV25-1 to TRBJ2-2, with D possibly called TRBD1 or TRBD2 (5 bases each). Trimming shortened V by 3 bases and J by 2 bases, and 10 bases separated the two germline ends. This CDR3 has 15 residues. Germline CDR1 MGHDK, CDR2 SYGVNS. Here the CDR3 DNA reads TGTGCCAGCAGTGACGGGGACCTCAACACCGGGGAGCTGTTTTTT. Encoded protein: CASSDGDLNTGELFF.

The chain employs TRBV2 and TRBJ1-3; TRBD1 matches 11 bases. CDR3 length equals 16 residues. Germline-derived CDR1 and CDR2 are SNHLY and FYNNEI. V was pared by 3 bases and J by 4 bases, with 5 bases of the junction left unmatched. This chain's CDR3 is CASSDPDRGPGNTIYF. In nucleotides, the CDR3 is TGTGCCAGCAGTGATCCGGACAGGGGGCCGGGAAACACCATATATTTT.